The clone carrying this T cell receptor (beta chain) appeared once. The sample is drawn from a study of radiotherapy plus CTLA-4 blockade in lung cancer. Sequenced by immunoSEQ multiplex PCR; TCRdb stores in-frame clones only, minus some. Seen here are roughly 71,000 clones, around 80% observed once, and the top ten hold 7% to 8.5%. CDR1 is MNHNY, CDR2 SVGAGI, per germline (reference sequence). Trimming cost V 5 bases and J 5 bases; bases outside gene matches: 6. This CDR3 spans 14 amino acids. This rearrangement joins TRBV6-6 to TRBJ1-5, with 7 bases lining up with TRBD1. This sample comprised peripheral blood, obtained from a patient treated with radiotherapy plus ipilimumab. This sequence was found in a human donor with non-small cell lung cancer who had a complete response to radiotherapy plus ipilimumab. In nucleotides, the CDR3 is TGTGCCAGCAGTCAGACAGGGAAGGATCAGCCCCAGCATTTT. Translated, it gives CASSQTGKDQPQHF.